This TCR beta chain was sequenced during a study of OX40 agonist ivuxolimab in advanced cancers. Autoimmune disease history or systemic immunosuppression led to patient exclusion. Here immunoSEQ multiplex PCR was the method, and the copy in TCRdb shows in-frame clones only, minus some. The sample carries 35,000 to 55,000 clones, 65% to 90% recorded once. The J segment lost 2 bases and the V segment lost 6 bases, leaving 6 bases of the junction unmatched. The CDR3 totals 15 residues. Germline CDR1 reads MDHEN; CDR2 reads SYDVKM. This receptor was identified in an adult with an advanced solid tumor such as melanoma, head and neck, liver or kidney cancer. This chain uses TRBV28 with TRBJ2-2, with 7 bases that match TRBD1. The sequenced sample was CD4+ or CD8+ T cells sorted from blood, obtained in a trial of the OX40 agonist ivuxolimab. CDR3 residues: CASRGTVINTGELFF. The CDR3 DNA reads as TGTGCCAGCAGAGGGACAGTGATTAACACCGGGGAGCTGTTTTTT.